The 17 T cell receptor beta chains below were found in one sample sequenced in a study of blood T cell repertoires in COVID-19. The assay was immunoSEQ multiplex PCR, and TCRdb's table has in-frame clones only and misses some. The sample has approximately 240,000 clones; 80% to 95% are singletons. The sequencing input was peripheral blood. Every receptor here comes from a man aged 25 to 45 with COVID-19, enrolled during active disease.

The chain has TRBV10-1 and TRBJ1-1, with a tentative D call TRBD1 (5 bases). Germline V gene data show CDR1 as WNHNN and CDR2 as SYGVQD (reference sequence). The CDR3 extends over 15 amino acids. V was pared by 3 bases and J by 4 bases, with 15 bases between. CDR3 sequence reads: CASSDGRLGGTEAFF. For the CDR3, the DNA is TGCGCCAGCAGTGACGGGCGGCTCGGGGGCACTGAAGCTTTCTTT.

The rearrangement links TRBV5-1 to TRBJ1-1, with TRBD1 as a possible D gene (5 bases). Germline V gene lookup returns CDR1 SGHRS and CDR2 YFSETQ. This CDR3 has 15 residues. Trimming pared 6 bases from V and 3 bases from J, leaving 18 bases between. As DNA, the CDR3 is TGCGCCAGCACCTACTCAGGGAACAAGGACACTGAAGCTTTCTTT. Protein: CASTYSGNKDTEAFF. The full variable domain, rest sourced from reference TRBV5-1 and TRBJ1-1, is KAGVTQTPRYLIKTRGQQVTLSCSPISGHRSVSWYQQTPGQGLQFLFEYFSETQRNKGNFPGRFSGRQFSNSRSEMNVSTLELGDSALYLCASTYSGNKDTEAFFGQGTRLTVV.

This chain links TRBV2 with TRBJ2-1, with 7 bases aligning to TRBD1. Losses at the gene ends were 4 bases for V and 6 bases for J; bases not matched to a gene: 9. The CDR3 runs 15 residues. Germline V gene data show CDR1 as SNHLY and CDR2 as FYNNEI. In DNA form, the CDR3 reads TGTGCCAGCAGTGGACAGGGATTAGGGCGCAATGAGCAGTTCTTC. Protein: CASSGQGLGRNEQFF.

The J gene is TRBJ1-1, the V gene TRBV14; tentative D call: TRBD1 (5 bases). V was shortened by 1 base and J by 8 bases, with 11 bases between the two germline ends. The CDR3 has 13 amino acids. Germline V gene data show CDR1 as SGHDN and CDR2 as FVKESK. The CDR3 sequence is CASSQGRGREAFF. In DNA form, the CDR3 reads TGTGCCAGCAGCCAAGGGAGGGGAAGAGAAGCTTTCTTT.

CDR3 sequence reads: CASSQDGIHNSPLHF. In DNA, the CDR3 is TGTGCCAGCAGCCAAGACGGGATCCATAATTCACCCCTCCACTTT. The rearrangement uses TRBV5-4 and TRBJ1-6; D is unclear. V lost 4 bases and J 5 bases, leaving 13 bases between the germline ends. CDR1 and CDR2 from the germline V gene are SGHNT and YYREEE (reference sequence). This CDR3 region has 15 residues.

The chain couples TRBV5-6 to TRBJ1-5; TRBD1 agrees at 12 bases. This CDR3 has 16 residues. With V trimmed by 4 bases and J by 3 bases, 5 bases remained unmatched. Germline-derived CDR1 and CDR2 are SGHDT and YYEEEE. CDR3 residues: CASSRDRGQVNQPQHF. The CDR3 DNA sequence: TGTGCCAGCAGCCGGGACAGGGGGCAGGTCAATCAGCCCCAGCATTTT. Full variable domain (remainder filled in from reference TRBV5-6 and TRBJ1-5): DAGVTQSPTHLIKTRGQQVTLRCSPKSGHDTVSWYQQALGQGPQFIFQYYEEEERQRGNFPDRFSGHQFPNYSSELNVNALLLGDSALYLCASSRDRGQVNQPQHFGDGTRLSIL.

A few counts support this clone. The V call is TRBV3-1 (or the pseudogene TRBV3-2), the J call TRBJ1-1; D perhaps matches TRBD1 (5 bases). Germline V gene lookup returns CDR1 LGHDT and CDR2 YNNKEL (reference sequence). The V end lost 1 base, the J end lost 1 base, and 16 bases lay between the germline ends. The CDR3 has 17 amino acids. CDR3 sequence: CASSQGAGQGGNTEAFF. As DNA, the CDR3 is TGTGCCAGCAGCCAAGGAGCGGGGCAGGGAGGGAACACTGAAGCTTTCTTT.

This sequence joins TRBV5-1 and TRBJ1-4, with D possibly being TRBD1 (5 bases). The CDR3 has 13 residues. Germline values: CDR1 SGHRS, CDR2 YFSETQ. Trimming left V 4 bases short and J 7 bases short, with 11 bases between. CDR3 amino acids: CASSGQGGEKLFF. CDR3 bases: TGCGCCAGCAGCGGGCAGGGCGGTGAAAAACTGTTTTTT.

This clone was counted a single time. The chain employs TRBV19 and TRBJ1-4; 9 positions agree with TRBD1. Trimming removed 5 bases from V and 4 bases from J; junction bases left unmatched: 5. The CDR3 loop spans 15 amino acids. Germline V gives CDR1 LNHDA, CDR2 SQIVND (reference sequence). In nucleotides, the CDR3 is TGTGCCAGTAGTCCCCGACAGGGGGTTAATGAAAAACTGTTTTTT. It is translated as CASSPRQGVNEKLFF.

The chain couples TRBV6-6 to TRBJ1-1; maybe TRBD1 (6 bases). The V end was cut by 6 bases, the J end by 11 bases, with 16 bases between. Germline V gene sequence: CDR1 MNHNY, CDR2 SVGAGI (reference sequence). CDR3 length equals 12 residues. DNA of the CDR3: TGTGCCAGCAGAAACTACAGGGTGGAGGCTTTCTTT. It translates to CASRNYRVEAFF.

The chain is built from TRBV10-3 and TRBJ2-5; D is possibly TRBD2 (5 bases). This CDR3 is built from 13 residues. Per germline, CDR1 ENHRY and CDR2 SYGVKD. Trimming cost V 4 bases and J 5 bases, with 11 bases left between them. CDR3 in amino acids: CAISVRVGETQYF. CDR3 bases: TGTGCCATCAGTGTGAGGGTGGGGGAGACCCAGTACTTC.

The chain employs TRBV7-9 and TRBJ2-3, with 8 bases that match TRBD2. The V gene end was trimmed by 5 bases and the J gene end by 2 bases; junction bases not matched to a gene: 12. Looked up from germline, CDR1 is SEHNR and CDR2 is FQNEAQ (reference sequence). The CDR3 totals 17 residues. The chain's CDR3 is CASSKRPSGGDTDTQYF. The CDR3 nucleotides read TGTGCCAGCAGCAAAAGACCCAGCGGGGGAGACACAGATACGCAGTATTTT.

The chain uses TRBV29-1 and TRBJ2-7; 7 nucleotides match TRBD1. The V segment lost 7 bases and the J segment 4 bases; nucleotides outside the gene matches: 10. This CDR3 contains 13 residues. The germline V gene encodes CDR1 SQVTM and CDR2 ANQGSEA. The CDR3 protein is CSAGRDRDYEQYF. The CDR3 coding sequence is TGCAGCGCTGGCCGGGACAGAGATTACGAGCAGTACTTC.

Here the CDR3 reads CATSGAVQETQYF. The CDR3 DNA reads TGTGCCACCAGCGGGGCAGTCCAAGAGACCCAGTACTTC. The chain links TRBV15 to TRBJ2-5, with D perhaps matching TRBD1 (5 bases). The CDR3 covers 13 residues. The germline V gene has CDR1 LNHNV and CDR2 YYDKDF (reference sequence). Deletions cut 5 bases from V and 1 base from J, with 8 bases between.

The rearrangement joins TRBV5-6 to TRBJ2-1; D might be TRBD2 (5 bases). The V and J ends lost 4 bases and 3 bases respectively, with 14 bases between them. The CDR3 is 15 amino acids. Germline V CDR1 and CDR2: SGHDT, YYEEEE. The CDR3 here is CASSGQRLFYNEQFF. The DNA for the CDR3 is TGTGCCAGCAGCGGGCAGAGACTATTCTACAATGAGCAGTTCTTC. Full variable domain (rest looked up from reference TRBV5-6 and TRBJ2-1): DAGVTQSPTHLIKTRGQQVTLRCSPKSGHDTVSWYQQALGQGPQFIFQYYEEEERQRGNFPDRFSGHQFPNYSSELNVNALLLGDSALYLCASSGQRLFYNEQFFGPGTRLTVL.

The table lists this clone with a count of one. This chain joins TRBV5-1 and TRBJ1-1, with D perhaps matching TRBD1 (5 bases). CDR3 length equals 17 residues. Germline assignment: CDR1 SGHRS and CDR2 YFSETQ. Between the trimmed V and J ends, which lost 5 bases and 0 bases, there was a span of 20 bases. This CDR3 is CASRVAGTGTMNTEAFF. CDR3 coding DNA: TGCGCCAGCAGGGTCGCGGGGACGGGAACCATGAACACTGAAGCTTTCTTT.

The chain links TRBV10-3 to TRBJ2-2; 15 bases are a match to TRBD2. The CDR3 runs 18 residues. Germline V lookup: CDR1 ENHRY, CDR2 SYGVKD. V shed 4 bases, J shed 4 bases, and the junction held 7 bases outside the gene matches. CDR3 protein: CAISGGLAGGLGTGELFF. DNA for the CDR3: TGTGCCATCAGTGGAGGACTAGCGGGGGGGCTTGGCACCGGGGAGCTGTTTTTT.